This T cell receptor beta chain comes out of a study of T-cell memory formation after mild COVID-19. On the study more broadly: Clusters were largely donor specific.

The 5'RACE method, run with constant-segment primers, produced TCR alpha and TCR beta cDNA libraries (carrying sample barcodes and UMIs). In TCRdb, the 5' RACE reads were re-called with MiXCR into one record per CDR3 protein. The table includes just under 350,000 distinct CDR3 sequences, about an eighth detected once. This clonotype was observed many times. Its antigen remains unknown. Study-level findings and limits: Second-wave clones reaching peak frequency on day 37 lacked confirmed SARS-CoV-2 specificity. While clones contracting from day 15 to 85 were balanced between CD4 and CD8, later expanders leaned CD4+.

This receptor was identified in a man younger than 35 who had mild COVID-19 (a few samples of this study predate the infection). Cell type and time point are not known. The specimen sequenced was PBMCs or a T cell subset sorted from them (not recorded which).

The CDR3 is CASRAYGDPSYNEQFF. The CDR3 coding sequence is TGTGCCAGCAGGGCCTACGGGGATCCCTCCTACAATGAGCAGTTCTTC. V usage is TRBV7-9 and J usage is TRBJ2-1; D perhaps matches TRBD2 (5 bases). V lost 6 bases to trimming and J lost 0 bases, with 15 bases between them. The CDR3 totals 16 residues. Germline CDR1 and CDR2: SEHNR and FQNEAQ (reference sequence).